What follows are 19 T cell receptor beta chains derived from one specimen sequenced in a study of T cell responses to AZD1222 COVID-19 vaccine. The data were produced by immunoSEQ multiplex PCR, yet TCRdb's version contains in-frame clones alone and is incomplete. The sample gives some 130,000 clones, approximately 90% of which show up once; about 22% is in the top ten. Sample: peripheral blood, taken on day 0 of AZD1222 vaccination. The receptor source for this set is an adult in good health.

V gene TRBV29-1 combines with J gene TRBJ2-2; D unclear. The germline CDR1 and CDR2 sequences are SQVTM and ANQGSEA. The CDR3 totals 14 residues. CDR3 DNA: TGCATCACTTCCGGGCCAACTAACACCGGGGAGCTGTTTTTT. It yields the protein CITSGPTNTGELFF.

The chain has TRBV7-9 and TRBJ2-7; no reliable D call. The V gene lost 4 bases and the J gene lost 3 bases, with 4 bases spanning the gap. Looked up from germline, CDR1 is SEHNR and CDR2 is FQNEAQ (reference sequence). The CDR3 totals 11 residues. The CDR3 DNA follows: TGTGCCAGCAGCTCGCACTACGAGCAGTACTTC. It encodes CASSSHYEQYF.

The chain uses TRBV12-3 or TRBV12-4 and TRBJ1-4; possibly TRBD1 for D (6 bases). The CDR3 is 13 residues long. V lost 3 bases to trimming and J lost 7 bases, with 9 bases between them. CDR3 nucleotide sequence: TGTGCCAGCAGTTTCGGGGACATTGAAAAACTGTTTTTT. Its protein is CASSFGDIEKLFF.

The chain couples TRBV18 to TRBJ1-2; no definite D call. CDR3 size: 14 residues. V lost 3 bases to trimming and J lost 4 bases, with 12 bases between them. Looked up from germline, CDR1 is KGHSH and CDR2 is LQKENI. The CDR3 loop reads CASSPERLTYGYTF. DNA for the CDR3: TGTGCCAGCTCACCGGAGAGGTTAACCTATGGCTACACCTTC.

In nucleotides, the CDR3 is TGCGCCAGCAGTGAGTCGAACACTGACACTGAAGCTTTCTTT. It is translated as CASSESNTDTEAFF. V and J are TRBV10-1 and TRBJ1-1, with D unclear. Germline CDR1 is WNHNN and CDR2 is SYGVQD (reference sequence). This CDR3 comprises 14 residues. Between the trimmed V and J ends, which lost 0 bases and 3 bases, there was a span of 8 bases.

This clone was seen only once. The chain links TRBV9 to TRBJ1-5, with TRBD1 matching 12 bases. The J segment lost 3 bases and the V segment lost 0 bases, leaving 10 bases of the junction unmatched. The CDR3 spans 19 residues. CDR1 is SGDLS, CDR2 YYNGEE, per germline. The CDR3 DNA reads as TGTGCCAGCAGCGTAGGGAGGGACAGGGGGCTAGAGGACAATCAGCCCCAGCATTTT. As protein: CASSVGRDRGLEDNQPQHF.

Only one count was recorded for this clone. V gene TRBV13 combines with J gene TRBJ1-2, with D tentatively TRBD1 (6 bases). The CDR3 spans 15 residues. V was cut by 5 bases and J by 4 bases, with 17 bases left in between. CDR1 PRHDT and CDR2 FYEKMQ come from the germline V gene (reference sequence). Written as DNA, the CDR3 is TGTGCCAGCAGCCTAGAAGCGACGACAGGCTATGGCTACACCTTC. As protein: CASSLEATTGYGYTF.

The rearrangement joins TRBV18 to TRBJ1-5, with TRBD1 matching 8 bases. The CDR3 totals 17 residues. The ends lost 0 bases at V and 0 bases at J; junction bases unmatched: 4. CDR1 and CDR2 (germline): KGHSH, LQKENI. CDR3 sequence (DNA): TGTGCCAGCTCACCACCAGGACAGGGAATTAGCAATCAGCCCCAGCATTTT. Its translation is CASSPPGQGISNQPQHF.

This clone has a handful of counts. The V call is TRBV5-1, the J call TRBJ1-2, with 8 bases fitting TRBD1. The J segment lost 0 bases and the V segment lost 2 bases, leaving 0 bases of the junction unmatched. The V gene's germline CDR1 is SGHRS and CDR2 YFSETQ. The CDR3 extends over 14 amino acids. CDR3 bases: TGCGCCAGCAGCTTACAGGGGGCTAACTATGGCTACACCTTC. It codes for CASSLQGANYGYTF.

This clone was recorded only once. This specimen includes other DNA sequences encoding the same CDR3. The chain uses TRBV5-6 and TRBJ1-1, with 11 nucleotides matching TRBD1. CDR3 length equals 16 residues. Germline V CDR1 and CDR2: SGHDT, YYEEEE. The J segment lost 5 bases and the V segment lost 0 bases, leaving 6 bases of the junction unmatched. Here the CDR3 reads CASSLGTGGGWTEAFF. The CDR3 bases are TGTGCCAGCAGCTTGGGGACAGGGGGCGGTTGGACTGAAGCTTTCTTT.

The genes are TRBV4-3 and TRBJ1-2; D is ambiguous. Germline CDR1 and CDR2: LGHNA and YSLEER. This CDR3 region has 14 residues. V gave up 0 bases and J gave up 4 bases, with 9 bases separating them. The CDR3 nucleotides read TGCGCCAGCAGCCAAGATCCCGCCAGCTATGGCTACACCTTC. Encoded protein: CASSQDPASYGYTF.

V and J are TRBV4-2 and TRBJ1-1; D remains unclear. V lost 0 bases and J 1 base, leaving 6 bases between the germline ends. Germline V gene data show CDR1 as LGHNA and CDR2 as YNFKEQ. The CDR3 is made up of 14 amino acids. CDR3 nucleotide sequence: TGTGCCAGCAGCCAAGACGAGGGGAACACTGAAGCTTTCTTT. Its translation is CASSQDEGNTEAFF.

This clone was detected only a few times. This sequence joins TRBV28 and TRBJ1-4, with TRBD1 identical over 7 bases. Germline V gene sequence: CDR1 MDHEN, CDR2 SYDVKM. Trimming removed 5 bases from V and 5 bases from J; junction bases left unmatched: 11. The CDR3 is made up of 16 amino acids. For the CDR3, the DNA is TGTGCCAGCAGTCCATTCCCGGGACAGAAAAATGAAAAACTGTTTTTT. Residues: CASSPFPGQKNEKLFF.

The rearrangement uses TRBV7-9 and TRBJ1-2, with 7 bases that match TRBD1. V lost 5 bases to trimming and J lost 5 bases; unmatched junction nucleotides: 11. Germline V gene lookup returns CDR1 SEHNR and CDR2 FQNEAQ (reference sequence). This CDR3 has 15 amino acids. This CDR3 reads CASSRTGDSHYGYTF. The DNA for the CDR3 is TGTGCCAGCAGCCGAACCGGGGACAGCCATTATGGCTACACCTTC.

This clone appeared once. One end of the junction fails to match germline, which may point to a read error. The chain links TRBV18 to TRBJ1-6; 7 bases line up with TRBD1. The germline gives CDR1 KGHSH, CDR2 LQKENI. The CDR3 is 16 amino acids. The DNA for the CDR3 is TGTGCCAGCTCACTGACAGGGTCGCTCTATGATTCACCCCTCCACTTT. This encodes CASSLTGSLYDSPLHF.

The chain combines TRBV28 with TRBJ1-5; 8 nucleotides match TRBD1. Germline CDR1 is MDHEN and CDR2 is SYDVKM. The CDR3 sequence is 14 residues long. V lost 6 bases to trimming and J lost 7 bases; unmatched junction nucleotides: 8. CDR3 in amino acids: CASRLRGPGQPQHF. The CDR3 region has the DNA TGTGCCAGCAGACTCAGGGGGCCGGGGCAGCCCCAGCATTTT.

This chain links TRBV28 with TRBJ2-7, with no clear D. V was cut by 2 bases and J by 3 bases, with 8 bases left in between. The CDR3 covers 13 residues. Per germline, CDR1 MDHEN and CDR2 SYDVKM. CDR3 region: CASSLSRNYEQYF. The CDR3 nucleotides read TGTGCCAGCAGTTTAAGCAGAAACTACGAGCAGTACTTC.

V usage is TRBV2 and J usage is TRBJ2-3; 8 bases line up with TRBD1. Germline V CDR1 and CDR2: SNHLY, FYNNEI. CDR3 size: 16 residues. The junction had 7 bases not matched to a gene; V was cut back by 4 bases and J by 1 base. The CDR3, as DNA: TGTGCCAGCAGTGCTACCGGGACAGGACGCACAGATACGCAGTATTTT. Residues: CASSATGTGRTDTQYF.

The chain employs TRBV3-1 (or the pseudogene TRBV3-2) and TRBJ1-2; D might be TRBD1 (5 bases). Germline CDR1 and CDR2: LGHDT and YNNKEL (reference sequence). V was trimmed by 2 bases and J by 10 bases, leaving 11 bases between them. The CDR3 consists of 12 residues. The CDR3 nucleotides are TGTGCCAGCAGCCAATCAGGGATTGCCTACACCTTC. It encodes CASSQSGIAYTF.